The entry below gives a single TCR beta chain sequence along with its context. As yet, its antigen is unknown. Regarding time point: week 35, safety follow-up. In the vaccine, a single dose held 300 ug of the mutant IDH1 20-mer peptide, along with topical imiquimod. CDR1 is LNHDA and CDR2 is SQIVND in the germline V gene (reference sequence). V lost 0 bases and J lost 2; bases outside the gene matches: 11. The CDR3 is made up of 19 amino acids. The source of the sample is a study of a mutant IDH1 vaccine in newly diagnosed glioma. The assay was immunoSEQ multiplex PCR, and TCRdb's table has in-frame clones only and misses some. The sample yields more than 60,000 clones, about 74% seen once.

This TCR derives from a man over 45 with glioma. The J gene is TRBJ2-3, the V gene TRBV19; 10 nucleotides line up with TRBD2. The source was PBMCs, collected from a glioma patient whose treatment included an IDH1 peptide vaccine. CDR3 protein: CASSIEPATSGTFTDTQYF. The CDR3 coding sequence is TGTGCCAGTAGTATAGAGCCGGCAACTAGCGGGACCTTCACAGATACGCAGTATTTT.